Described below is a single TCR beta chain sequence and its context. Its antigen is not known. The data originate from a study of human T cells and chemical hapten exposure. Study overall: Variation in per-sample TCR yields came mainly from small pooled library volume differences.

CDR3 length equals 12 residues. Germline V gives CDR1 KGHSH, CDR2 LQKENI. V gave up 3 bases and J gave up 5 bases, with 5 bases separating them. Study-wide points: TCRs exceeding a frequency of 1 in 1000 stayed unchanged under DPC sensitization.

Each cDNA molecule in the library carried unique molecular identifiers. TCRdb reprocessed the 5' RACE reads with MiXCR, giving one entry per CDR3 protein. The repertoire has around 82,000 distinct CDR3 sequences, more than 7% of them found once; the top ten carry approximately 2.1%. Before extraction, the whole blood was not fractionated, and total RNA was taken from it. The receptor's source is a male donor in good health. V is TRBV18 and J is TRBJ2-1, with D unresolved. The CDR3 nucleotides read TGTGCCAGCTCACCCGCAAACAATGAGCAGTTCTTC. Residues: CASSPANNEQFF.